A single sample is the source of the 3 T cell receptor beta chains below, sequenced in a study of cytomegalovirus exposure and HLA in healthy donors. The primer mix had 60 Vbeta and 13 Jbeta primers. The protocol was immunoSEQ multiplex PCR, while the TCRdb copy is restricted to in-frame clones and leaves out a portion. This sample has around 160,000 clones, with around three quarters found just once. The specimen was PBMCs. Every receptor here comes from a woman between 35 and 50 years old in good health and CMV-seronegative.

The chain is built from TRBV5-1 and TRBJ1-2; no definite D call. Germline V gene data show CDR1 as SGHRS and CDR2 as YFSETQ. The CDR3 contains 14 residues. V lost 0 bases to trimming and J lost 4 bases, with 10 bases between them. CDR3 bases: TGCGCCAGCAGCTTGGAGCGAAGAGGCTATGGCTACACCTTC. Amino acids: CASSLERRGYGYTF.

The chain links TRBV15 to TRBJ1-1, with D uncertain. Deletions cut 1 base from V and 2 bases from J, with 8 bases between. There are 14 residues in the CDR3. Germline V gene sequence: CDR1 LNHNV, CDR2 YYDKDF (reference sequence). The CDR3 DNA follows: TGTGCCACCAGCAGAGCCAACATCAACACTGAAGCTTTCTTT. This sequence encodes CATSRANINTEAFF.

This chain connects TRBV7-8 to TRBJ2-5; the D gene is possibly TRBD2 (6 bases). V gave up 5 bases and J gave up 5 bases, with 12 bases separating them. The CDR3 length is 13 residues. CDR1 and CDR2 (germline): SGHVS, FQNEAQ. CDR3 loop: CASSLGLWETQYF. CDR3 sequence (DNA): TGTGCCAGCAGCCTGGGACTGTGGGAGACCCAGTACTTC.